This TCR beta chain appears in the sequencing data of a study of T cell repertoires in cytomegalovirus infection (dated by TCRdb to the late 2010s). In terms of the full investigation: The peptide stimulations were aimed at well-studied HLA-B-restricted epitopes as well as recently identified HLA-C-restricted CMV epitopes, whose presentation resists viral immunomodulation. Donor HLA type was relevant to the analysis, as public TCR beta signatures indicated carriage of CMV infection together with the matching HLA type.

Per the publication, the treatment or condition label means: in vitro stimulation with specific CMV peptide epitopes to enrich CMV-specific T cells. This sample was sequenced with an Illumina HiSeq 1500. The public reads were run again by TCRdb, first through fastp at Q25 and then through MiXCR, and only productive beta chains were kept. Duplicate CDR3 protein sequences are folded into a single record with the most common DNA and genes. The sample yields around 100,000 distinct CDR3 sequences; roughly 39% were counted once. The leading ten clones occupy just under 75% of the sample. The germline V gene (reference sequence) specifies MNHEY as CDR1 and SMNVEV as CDR2. The CDR3 runs 15 amino acids, cysteine and phenylalanine included. Only the CDR3 part of the read is kept: 45 bases, read in frame from the first base. V and J lose 8 bases and 6 bases, and a span of 20 bases separates them. Regarding this clonotype: There is no known antigen for this receptor. No base quality information exists; no much larger clone differs at one position.

Points the paper makes about the study in general: In both this cohort and an independent cohort of approximately 350 donors, the cumulative frequency of public TCR beta family members distinguished carriers of CMV infection plus the relevant HLA type. The ex vivo response was dominated by HLA-C-restricted CMV-specific TCR beta clonotypes, which also provided the single most frequent clonotype in two of eight donors.

The sample was CD8+ T cells from cultured PBMCs, taken from culture after CMV antigen stimulation. The chain joins TRBV27 to TRBJ1-5; a weak D assignment points to TRBD1 (6 bases agree). This TCR was sampled from a human donor in good health (CMV status not recorded). Some clones in this sample may be carry-over from other donors' samples. The nucleotides read TGTGCCAGCGCCTTGAGAGGGGGAGGAGGTCAGCCCCAGCATTTT. Its product reads: CASALRGGGGQPQHF.